Reported below is one TCR beta chain. This sample was included in a study of blood T cell repertoires in COVID-19. Study-wide context: The United States, Italy and Spain provided the acute and convalescent COVID-19 samples. PBMCs, B-cell-depleted T cells, or T cells provided the cDNA or gDNA that made up the material.

Trimming took 0 bases from V and 2 from J, leaving 9 bases between them. CDR3 length equals 14 residues. Germline lookup yields CDR1 SGDLS and CDR2 YYNGEE. Per the study methods: Amplifying reference gene primers gave estimates of nucleated cell counts. The repertoire was sequenced with immunoSEQ multiplex PCR; TCRdb's copy has only in-frame clones and lacks some. The V and J calls and the clone size are those of that table, but D and trimming were determined from the DNA. The top ten clones hold about 10% of a sample with about 250,000 clones, roughly 80% of them seen once. This TCR came from a man older than 75 with acute or convalescent COVID-19. The material sequenced was peripheral blood. The chain links TRBV9 to TRBJ2-7; tentatively, D is TRBD2 (6 bases). This chain's CDR3 is CASSVAGEPYEQYF. Written as DNA, the CDR3 is TGTGCCAGCAGCGTAGCGGGAGAGCCCTACGAGCAGTACTTC. Combining the CDR3 with reference TRBV9 and TRBJ2-7 gives the whole variable domain DSGVTQTPKHLITATGQRVTLRCSPRSGDLSVYWYQQSLDQGLQFLIQYYNGEERAKGNILERFSAQQFPDLHSELNLSSLELGDSALYFCASSVAGEPYEQYFGPGTRLTVT.